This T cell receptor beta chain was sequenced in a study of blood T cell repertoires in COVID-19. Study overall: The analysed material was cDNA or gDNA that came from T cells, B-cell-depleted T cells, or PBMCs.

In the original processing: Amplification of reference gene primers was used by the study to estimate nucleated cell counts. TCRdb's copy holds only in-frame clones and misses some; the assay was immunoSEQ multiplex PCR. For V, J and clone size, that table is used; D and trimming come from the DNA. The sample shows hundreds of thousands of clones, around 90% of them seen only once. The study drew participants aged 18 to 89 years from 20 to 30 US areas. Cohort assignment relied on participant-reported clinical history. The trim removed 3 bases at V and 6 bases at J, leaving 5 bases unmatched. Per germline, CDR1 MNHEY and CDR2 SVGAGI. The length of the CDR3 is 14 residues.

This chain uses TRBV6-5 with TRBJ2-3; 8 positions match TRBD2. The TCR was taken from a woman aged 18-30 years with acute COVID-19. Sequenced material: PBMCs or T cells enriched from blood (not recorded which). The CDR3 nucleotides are TGTGCCAGCAGTTATGGCGGGAGGCGGGATACGCAGTATTTT. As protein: CASSYGGRRDTQYF.